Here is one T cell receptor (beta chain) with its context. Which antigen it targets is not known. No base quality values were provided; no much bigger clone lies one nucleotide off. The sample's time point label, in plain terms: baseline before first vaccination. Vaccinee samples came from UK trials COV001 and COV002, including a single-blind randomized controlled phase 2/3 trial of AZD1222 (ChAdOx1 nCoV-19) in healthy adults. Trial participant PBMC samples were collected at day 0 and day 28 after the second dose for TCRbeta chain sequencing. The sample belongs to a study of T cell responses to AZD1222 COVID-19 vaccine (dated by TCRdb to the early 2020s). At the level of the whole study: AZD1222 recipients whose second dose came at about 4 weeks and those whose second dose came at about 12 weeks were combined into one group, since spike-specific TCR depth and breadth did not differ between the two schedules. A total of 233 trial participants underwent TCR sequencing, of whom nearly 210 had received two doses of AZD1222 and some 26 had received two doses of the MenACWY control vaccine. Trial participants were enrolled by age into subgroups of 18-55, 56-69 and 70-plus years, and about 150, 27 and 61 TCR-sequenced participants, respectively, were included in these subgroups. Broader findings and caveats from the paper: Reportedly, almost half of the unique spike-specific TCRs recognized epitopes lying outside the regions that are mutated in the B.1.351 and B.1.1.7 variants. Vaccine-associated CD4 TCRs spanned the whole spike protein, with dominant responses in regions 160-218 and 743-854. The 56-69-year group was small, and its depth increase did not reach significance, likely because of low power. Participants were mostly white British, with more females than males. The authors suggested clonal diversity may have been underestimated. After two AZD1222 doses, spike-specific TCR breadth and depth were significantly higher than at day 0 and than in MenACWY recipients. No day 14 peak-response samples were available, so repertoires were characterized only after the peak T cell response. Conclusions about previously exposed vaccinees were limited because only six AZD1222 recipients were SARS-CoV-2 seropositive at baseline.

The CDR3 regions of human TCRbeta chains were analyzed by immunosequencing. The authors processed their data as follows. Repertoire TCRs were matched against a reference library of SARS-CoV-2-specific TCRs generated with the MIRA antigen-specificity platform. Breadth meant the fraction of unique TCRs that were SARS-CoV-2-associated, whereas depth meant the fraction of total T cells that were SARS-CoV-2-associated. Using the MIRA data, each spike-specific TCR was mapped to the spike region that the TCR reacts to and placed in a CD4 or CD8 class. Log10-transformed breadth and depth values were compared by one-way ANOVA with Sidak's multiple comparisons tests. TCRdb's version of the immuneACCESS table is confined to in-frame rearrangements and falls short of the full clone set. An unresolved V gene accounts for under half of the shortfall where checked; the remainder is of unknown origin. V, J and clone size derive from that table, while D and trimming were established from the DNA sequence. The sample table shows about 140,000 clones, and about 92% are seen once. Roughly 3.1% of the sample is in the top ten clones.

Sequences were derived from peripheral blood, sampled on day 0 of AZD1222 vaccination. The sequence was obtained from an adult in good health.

The DNA sequence is as follows: TGCGCCAGCAGTCTAGGGGGCATTTGGCTCTCCTCCTACGAGCAGTACTTC. The translation is CASSLGGIWLSSYEQYF. The rearrangement combines TRBV23-1 with TRBJ2-7; 7 bases in the junction line up with TRBD1. TRBV23-1 is recorded as an ORF, its role being uncertain. Including cysteine and phenylalanine, the CDR3 has 17 amino acids. CDR3 DNA only is kept here, 51 bases in frame from base 1. V lost 4 bases and J lost 0 bases, and the count of bases not matched to a germline gene is 12.